The entry that follows covers one T cell receptor (beta chain) sequence. Its antigen is not identified. These data originate in a study of vaccination and CD4 T cells after COVID-19. About the study: Convalescent patients, SARS-CoV-2 positive by nasal swab PCR, comprised about nine mild cases and one severe case. The peptides that stimulated the cells were overlapping spike peptides from SARS-CoV-2, HCoV-NL63, HCoV-OC43 and HCoV-229E.

Regarding treatment: approximately nine-day PBMC culture with coronavirus spike peptide pools or control peptides (ViraFEST assay). Study-level points and caveats: The median proportion of reactive clones detected only post-vaccination in convalescent patients was 85% to 90%.

The Oncomine TCR Beta short-read assay was what sequenced the DNA obtained from cultured CD4+ T cells. MiXCR, applied by TCRdb to the PCR reads, yields one record per CDR3 protein. The repertoire holds fewer than 20,000 distinct CDR3 sequences, with around three fifths as singletons. Sequences were obtained from CD4+ T cells from blood, cultured in vitro. The receptor's source is a human donor who had recovered from COVID-19.

CDR3 coding DNA: TGTGCCAGCAGCTTAAGGACAGGGGCTAACTATGGCTACACCTTC. This translates into CASSLRTGANYGYTF. The V and J genes are TRBV7-2 and TRBJ1-2; 9 bases map to TRBD1. V shed 2 bases, J shed 0 bases, and the junction held 1 base outside the gene matches. The CDR3 loop spans 15 amino acids. Germline loops: CDR1 SGHTA, CDR2 FQGNSA. Variable domain in full (rest from reference TRBV7-2 and TRBJ1-2): GAGVSQSPSNKVTEKGKDVELRCDPISGHTALYWYRQSLGQGLEFLIYFQGNSAPDKSGLPSDRFSAERTGGSVSTLTIQRTQQEDSAVYLCASSLRTGANYGYTFGSGTRLTVV.